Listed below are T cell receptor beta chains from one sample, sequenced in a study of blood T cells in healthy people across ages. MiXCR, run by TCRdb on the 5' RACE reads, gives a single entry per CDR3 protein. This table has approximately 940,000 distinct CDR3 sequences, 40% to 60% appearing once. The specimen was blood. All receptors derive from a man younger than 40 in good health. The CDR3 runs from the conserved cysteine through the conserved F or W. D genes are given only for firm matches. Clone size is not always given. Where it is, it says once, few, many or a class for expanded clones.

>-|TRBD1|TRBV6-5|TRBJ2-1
TGTGCCAGCAGTTTTAACCCGGGACAGGGGGCCAATGAGCAGTTCTTC
CASSFNPGQGANEQFF
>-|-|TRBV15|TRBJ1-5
TGTGCCACGCAGGGCAATCTTAATCAGCCTCAGCATTTT
CATQGNLNQPQHF
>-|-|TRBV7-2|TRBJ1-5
TGTGCCAGCAGCTTAGCAAGACAGTTCAATCAGCCCCAGCATTTT
CASSLARQFNQPQHF
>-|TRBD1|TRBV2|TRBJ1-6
TGTGCCAGCAGTGCGGGACAGGGGAATTCACCCCTCCACTTT
CASSAGQGNSPLHF
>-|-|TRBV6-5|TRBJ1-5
TGTGCCAGCAGACCCGACAGGCCCAATCAGCCCCAGCATTTT
CASRPDRPNQPQHF
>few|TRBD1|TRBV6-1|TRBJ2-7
TGTGCCAGCAGGGCCGGGACAGCTTTCTCCTACGAGCAGTACTTC
CASRAGTAFSYEQYF
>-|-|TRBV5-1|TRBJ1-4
TGCGCCAGCAGCTTCTCGGGGAACAGTGAAAAACTGTTTTTT
CASSFSGNSEKLFF
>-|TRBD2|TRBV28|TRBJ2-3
TGTGCCAGCAGACCCGGACTAGAACAAGATACGCAGTATTTT
CASRPGLEQDTQYF
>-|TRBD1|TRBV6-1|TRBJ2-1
TGTGCCAGCAGTGGCAAGACAGGGGGCAATGAGCAGTTCTTC
CASSGKTGGNEQFF
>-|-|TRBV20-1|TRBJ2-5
TGCAGTGCTCCAATTCCGGGACGGCCACAAGAGACCCAGTACTTC
CSAPIPGRPQETQYF
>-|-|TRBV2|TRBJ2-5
TGTGCCAGCAACTCAAGGGAACAAGAGACCCAGTACTTC
CASNSREQETQYF
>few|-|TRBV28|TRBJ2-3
TGTGCCAGCAGTTTAGGATACGACACAGATACGCAGTATTTT
CASSLGYDTDTQYF